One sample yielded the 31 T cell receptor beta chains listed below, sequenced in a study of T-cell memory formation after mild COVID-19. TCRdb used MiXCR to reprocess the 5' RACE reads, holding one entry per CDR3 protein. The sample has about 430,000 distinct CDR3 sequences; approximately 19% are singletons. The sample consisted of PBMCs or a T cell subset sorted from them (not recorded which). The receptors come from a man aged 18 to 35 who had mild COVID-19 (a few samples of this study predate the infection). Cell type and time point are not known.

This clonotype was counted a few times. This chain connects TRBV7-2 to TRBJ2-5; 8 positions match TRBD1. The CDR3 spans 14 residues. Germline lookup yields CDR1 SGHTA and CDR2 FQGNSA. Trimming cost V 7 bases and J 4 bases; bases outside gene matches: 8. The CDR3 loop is CASTNTGGVETQYF. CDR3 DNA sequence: TGTGCCAGCACCAATACAGGGGGTGTAGAGACCCAGTACTTC.

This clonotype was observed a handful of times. The CDR3 reads CASSHDHRAYSNQPQHF. In DNA form, the CDR3 reads TGCGCCAGCAGTCACGACCACAGGGCCTATAGCAATCAGCCCCAGCATTTT. J is TRBJ1-5 and V is TRBV4-1; D is perhaps TRBD1 (6 bases). CDR3 length: 17 residues. V was clipped by 6 bases and J by 0 bases, with 18 bases between them. The V gene's germline CDR1 is MGHRA and CDR2 YSYEKL.

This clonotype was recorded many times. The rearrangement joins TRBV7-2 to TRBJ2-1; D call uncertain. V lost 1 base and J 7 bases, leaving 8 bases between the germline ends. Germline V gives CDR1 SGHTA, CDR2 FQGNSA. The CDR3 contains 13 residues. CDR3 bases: TGTGCCAGCAGCTTAGATCTAGTTAATGAGCAGTTCTTC. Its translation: CASSLDLVNEQFF.

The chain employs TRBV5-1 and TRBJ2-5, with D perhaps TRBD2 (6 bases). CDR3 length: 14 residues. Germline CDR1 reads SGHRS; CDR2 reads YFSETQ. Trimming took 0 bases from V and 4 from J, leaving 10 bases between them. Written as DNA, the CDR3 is TGCGCCAGCAGCTTGGGGATGGGGGGAGAGACCCAGTACTTC. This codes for CASSLGMGGETQYF. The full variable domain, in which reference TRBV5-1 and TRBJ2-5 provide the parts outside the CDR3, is KAGVTQTPRYLIKTRGQQVTLSCSPISGHRSVSWYQQTPGQGLQFLFEYFSETQRNKGNFPGRFSGRQFSNSRSEMNVSTLELGDSALYLCASSLGMGGETQYFGPGTRLLVL.

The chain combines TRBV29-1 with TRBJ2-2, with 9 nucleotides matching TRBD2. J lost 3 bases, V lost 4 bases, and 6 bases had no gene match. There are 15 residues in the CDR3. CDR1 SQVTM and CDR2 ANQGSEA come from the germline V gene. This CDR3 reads CSVVSGGRDTGELFF. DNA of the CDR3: TGCAGCGTTGTTAGCGGGGGACGGGACACCGGGGAGCTGTTTTTT.

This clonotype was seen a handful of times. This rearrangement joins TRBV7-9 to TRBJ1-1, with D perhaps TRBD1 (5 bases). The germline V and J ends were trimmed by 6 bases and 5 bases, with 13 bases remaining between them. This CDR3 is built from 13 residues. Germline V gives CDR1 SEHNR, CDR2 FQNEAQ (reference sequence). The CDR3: CASRMGDRTEAFF. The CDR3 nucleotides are TGTGCCAGCAGGATGGGAGACAGAACTGAAGCTTTCTTT.

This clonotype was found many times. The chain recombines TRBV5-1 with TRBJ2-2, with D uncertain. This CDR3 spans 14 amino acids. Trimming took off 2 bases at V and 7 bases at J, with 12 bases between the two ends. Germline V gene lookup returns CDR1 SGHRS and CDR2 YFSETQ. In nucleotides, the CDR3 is TGCGCCAGCAGCTTCGCGGACCCGTTCGGGGAGCTGTTTTTT. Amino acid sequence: CASSFADPFGELFF.

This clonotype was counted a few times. The CDR3 region is CASSSGAGSHLNNEQFF. The CDR3 DNA reads TGTGCCAGCAGTTCTGGGGCGGGGAGTCATCTTAACAATGAGCAGTTCTTC. This chain joins TRBV27 and TRBJ2-1; tentative D call: TRBD2 (6 bases). Per the germline V gene, CDR1 is MNHEY and CDR2 is SMNVEV (reference sequence). CDR3 length: 17 residues. V dropped 4 bases and J dropped 5 bases, with 21 bases sitting between them.

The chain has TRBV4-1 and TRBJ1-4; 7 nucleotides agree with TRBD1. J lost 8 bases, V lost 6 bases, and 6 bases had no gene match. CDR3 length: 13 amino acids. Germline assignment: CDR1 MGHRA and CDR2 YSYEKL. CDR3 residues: CASRKTGVEKLFF. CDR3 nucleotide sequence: TGCGCCAGCAGGAAAACAGGGGTGGAAAAACTGTTTTTT.

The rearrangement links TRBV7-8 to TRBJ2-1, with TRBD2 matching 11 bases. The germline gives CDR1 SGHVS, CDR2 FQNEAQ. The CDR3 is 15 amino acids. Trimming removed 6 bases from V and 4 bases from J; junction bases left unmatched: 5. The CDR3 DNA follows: TGTGCCAGCAGAGTAGCGGGGGGGTTTTACAATGAGCAGTTCTTC. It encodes CASRVAGGFYNEQFF. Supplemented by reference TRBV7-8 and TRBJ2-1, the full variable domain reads GAGVSQSPRYKVAKRGQDVALRCDPISGHVSLFWYQQALGQGPEFLTYFQNEAQLDKSGLPSDRFFAERPEGSVSTLKIQRTQQEDSAVYLCASRVAGGFYNEQFFGPGTRLTVL.

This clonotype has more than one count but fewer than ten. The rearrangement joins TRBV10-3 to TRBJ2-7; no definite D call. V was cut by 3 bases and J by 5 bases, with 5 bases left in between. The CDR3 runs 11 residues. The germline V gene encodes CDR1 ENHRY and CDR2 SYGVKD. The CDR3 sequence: CAISDNHEQYV. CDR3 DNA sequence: TGTGCCATCAGTGATAACCACGAGCAGTACGTC.

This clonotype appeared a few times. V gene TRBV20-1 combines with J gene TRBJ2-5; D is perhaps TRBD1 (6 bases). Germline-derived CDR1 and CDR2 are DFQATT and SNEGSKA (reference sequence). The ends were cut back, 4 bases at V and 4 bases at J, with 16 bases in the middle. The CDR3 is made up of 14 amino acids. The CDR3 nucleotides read TGCAGTGCTACATTACAGGGCCCAACAGAGACCCAGTACTTC. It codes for CSATLQGPTETQYF.

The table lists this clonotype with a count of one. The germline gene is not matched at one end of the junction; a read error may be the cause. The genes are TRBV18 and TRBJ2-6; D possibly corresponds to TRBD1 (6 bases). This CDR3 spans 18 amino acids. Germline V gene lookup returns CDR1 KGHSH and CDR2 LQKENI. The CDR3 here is CDSSPPPPGVGGANVLTF. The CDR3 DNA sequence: TGTGACAGCTCACCCCCCCCCCCAGGGGTTGGTGGGGCCAACGTCCTGACTTTC.

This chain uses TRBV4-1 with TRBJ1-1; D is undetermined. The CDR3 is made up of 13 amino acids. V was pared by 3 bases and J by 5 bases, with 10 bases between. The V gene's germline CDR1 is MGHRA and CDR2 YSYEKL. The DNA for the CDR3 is TGCGCCAGCAGCCACGAGAGGGAAACTGAAGCTTTCTTT. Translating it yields CASSHERETEAFF.

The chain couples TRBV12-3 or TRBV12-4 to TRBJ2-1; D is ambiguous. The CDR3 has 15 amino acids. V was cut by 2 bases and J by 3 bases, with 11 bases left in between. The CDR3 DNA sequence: TGTGCCAGCAGTTTAATACCAGCCAACTACAATGAGCAGTTCTTC. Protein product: CASSLIPANYNEQFF.

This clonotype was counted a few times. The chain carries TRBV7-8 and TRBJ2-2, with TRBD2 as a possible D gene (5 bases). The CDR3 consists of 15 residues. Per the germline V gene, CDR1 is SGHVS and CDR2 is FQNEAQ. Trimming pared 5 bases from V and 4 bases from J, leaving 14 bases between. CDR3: CASSRRAGRTGELFF. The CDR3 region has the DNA TGTGCCAGCAGCCGCCGGGCGGGCCGCACCGGGGAGCTGTTTTTT.

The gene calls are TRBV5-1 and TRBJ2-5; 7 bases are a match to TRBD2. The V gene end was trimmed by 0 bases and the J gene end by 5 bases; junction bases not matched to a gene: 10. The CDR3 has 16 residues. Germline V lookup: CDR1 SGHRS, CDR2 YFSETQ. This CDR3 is CASSLAGGRGGETQYF. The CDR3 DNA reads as TGCGCCAGCAGCTTGGCCGGAGGACGGGGAGGGGAGACCCAGTACTTC.

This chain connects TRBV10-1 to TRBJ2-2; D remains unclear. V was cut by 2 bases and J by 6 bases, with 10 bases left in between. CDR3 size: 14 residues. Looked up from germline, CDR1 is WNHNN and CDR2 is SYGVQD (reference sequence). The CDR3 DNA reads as TGCGCCAGCAGTGAGGGGCAATCCTCCGGGGAGCTGTTTTTT. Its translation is CASSEGQSSGELFF.

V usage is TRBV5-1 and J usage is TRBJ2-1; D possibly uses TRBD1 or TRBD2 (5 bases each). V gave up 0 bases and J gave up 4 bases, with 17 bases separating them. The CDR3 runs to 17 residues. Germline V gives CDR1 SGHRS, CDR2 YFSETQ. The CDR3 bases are TGCGCCAGCAGCTTGGGGATTAGTGGGGGACCTTACAATGAGCAGTTCTTC. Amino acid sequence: CASSLGISGGPYNEQFF.

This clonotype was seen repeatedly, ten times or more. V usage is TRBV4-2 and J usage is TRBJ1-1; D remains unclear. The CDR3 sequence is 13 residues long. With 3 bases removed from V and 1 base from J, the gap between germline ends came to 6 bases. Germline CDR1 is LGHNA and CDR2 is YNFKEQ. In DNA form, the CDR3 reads TGTGCCAGCAGCCAGGGCCCGAACACTGAAGCTTTCTTT. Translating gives CASSQGPNTEAFF.

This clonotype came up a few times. The CDR3 DNA reads as TGTGCCAGCAGTTACGAGACTACCAGCTCCTACGAGCAGTACTTC. It specifies CASSYETTSSYEQYF. The chain couples TRBV6-2 or TRBV6-3 to TRBJ2-7; TRBD2 is a possible D gene (5 bases). Per germline, CDR1 MNHEY and CDR2 SVGEGT. The CDR3 length is 15 residues. Trimming pared 2 bases from V and 0 bases from J, leaving 11 bases between.

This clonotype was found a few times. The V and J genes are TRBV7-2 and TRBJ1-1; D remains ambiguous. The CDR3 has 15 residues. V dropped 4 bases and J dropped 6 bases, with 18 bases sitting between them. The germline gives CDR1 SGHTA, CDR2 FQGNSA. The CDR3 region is CASSSPKRLSPEAFF. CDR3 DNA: TGTGCCAGCAGCTCGCCGAAACGTCTAAGCCCTGAAGCTTTCTTT.

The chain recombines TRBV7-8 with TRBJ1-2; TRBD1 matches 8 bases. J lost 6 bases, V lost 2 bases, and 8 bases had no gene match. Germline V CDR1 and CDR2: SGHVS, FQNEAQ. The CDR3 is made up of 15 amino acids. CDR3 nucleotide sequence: TGTGCCAGCAGCTTAACCCGACAGGGGTGGAATGGCTACACCTTC. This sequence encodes CASSLTRQGWNGYTF.

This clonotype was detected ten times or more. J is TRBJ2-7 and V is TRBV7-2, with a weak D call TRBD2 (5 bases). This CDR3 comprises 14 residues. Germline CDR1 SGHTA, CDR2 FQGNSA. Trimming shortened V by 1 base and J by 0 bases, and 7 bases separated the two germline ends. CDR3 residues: CASSLGRHSYEQYV. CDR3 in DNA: TGTGCCAGCAGCTTAGGGAGGCACTCCTACGAGCAGTACGTC.

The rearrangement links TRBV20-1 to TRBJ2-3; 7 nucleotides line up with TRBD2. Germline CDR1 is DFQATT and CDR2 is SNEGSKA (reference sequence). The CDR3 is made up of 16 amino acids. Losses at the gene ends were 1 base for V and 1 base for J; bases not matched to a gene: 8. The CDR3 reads CSARAVWAGGTDTQYF. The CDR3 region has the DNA TGCAGTGCTAGAGCCGTCTGGGCGGGGGGCACAGATACGCAGTATTTT.

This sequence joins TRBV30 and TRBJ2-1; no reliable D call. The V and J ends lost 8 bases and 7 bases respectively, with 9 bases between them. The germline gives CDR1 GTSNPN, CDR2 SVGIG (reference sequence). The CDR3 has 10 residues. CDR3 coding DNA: TGTGCCCTCCTTGTGAATGAGCAGTTCTTC. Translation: CALLVNEQFF.

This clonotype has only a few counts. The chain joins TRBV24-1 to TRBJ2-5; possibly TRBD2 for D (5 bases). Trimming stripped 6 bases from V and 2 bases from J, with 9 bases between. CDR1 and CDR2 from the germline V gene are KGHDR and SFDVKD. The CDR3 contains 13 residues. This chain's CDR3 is CATSTGNQETQYF. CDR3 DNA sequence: TGTGCCACCAGTACCGGGAATCAAGAGACCCAGTACTTC.

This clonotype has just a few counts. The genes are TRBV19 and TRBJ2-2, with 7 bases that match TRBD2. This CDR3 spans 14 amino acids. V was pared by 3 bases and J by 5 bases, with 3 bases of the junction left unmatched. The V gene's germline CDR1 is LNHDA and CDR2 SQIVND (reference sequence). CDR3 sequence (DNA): TGTGCCAGTAGTATTCCCGGGGGGACCGGGGAGCTGTTTTTT. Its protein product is CASSIPGGTGELFF.

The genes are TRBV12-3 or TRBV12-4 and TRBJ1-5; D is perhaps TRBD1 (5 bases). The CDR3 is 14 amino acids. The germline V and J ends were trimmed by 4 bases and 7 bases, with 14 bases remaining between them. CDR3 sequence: CASSSGDGGQPQHF. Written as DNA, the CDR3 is TGTGCCAGCAGTTCGGGGGACGGGGGGCAGCCCCAGCATTTT.

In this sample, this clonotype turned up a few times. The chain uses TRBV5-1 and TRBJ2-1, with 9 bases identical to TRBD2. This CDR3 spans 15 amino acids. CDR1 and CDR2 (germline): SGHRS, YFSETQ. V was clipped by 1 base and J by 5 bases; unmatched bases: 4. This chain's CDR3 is CASSLMASGDNEQFF. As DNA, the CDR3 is TGCGCCAGCAGCTTGATGGCTAGCGGGGACAATGAGCAGTTCTTC.

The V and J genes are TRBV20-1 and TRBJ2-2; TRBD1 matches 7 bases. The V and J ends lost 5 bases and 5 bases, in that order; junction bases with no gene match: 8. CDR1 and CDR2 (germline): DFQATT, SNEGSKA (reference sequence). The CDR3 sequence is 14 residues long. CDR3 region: CSAPLRGRTGELFF. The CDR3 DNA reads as TGCAGTGCTCCCTTGAGGGGGCGGACCGGGGAGCTGTTTTTT.